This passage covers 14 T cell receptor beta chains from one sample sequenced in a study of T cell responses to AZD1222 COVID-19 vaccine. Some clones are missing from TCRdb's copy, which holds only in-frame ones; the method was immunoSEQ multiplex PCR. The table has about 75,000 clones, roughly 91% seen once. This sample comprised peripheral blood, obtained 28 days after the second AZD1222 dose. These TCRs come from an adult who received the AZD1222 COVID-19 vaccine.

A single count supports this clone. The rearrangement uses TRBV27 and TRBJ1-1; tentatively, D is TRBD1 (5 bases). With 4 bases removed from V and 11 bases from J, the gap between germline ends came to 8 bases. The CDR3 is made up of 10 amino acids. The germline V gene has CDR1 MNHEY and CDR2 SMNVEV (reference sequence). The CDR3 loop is CASSYKGAFF. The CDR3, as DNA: TGTGCCAGCAGTTATAAGGGGGCTTTCTTT.

DNA of the CDR3: TGCGCCAGCAGCCGTCAGGGCCCTGGCACTGCTGAAGCTTTCTTT. It specifies CASSRQGPGTAEAFF. This chain joins TRBV5-1 and TRBJ1-1, with D possibly being TRBD1 (5 bases). The V end lost 4 bases, the J end lost 6 bases, and 19 bases lay between the germline ends. The CDR3 loop spans 15 amino acids. The germline V gene has CDR1 SGHRS and CDR2 YFSETQ.

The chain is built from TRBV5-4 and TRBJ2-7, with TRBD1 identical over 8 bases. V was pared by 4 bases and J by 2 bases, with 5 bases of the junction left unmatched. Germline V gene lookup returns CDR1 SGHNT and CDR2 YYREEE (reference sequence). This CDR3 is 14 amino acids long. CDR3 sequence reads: CASSPGTGTYEQYF. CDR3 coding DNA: TGTGCCAGCAGCCCCGGGACAGGAACCTACGAGCAGTACTTC.

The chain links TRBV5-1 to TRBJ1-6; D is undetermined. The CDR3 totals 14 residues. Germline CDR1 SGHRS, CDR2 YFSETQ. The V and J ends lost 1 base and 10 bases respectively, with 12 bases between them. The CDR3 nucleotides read TGCGCCAGCAGCTTGAGTGCAGGTCAGTCACCCCTCCACTTT. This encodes CASSLSAGQSPLHF.

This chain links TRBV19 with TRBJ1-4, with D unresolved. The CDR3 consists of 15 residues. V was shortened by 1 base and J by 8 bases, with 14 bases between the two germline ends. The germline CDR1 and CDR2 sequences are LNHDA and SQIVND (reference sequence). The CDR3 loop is CASSIGARGKEKLFF. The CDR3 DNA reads TGTGCCAGTAGTATAGGGGCGCGGGGAAAGGAAAAACTGTTTTTT.

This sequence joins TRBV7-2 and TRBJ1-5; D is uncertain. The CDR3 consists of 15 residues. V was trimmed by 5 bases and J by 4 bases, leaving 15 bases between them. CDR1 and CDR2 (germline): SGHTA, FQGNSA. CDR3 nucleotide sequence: TGTGCCAGCAGCACCAAATACGGGGAGAATCAGCCCCAGCATTTT. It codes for CASSTKYGENQPQHF.

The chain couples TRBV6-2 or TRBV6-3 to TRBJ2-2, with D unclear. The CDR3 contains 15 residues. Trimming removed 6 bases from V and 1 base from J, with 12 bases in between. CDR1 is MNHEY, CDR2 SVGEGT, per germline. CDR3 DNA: TGTGCCAGCAGCAACCTAAGAGGGAACACCGGGGAGCTGTTTTTT. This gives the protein CASSNLRGNTGELFF.

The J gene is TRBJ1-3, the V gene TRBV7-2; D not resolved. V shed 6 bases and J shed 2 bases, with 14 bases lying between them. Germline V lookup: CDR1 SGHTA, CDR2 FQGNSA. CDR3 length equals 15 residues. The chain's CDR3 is CASSPASDPGNTIYF. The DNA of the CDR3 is TGTGCCAGCAGTCCGGCGTCGGACCCTGGAAACACCATATATTTT.

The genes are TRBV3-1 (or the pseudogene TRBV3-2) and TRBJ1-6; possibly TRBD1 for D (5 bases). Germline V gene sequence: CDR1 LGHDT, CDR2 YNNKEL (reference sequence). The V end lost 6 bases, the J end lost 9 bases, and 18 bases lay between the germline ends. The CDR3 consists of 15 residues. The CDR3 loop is CASSPFGAGISPLHF. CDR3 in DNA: TGTGCCAGCAGTCCCTTTGGGGCGGGCATTTCACCCCTCCACTTT.

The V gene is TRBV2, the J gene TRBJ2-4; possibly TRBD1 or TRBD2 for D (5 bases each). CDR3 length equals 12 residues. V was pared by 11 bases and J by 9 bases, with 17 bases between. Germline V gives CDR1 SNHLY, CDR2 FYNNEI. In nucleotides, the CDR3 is TGTGCCGGGGGTAGACAGCTAGGCATTCAGTACTTC. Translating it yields CAGGRQLGIQYF. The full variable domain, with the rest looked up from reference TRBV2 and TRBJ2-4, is EPEVTQTPSHQVTQMGQEVILRCVPISNHLYFYWYRQILGQKVEFLVSFYNNEISEKSEIFDDQFSVERPDGSNFTLKIRSTKLEDSAMYFCAGGRQLGIQYFGAGTRLSVL.

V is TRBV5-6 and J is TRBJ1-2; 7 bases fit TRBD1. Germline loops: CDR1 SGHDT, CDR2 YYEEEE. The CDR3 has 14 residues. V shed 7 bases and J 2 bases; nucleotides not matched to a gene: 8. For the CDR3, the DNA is TGTGCCAGCTCCGACGAGACAGGGAACTATGGCTACACCTTC. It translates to CASSDETGNYGYTF.

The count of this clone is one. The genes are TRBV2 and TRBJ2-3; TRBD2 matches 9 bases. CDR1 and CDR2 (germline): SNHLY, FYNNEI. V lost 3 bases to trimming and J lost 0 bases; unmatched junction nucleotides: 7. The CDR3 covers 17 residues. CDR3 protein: CASSEAPSGISTDTQYF. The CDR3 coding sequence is TGTGCCAGCAGTGAGGCCCCTAGCGGGATTAGCACAGATACGCAGTATTTT.

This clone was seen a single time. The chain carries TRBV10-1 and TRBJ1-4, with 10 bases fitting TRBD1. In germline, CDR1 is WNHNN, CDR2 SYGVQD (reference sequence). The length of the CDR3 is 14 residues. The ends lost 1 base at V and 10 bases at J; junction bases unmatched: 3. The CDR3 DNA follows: TGCGCCAGCAGTGAGTTCGGACAGGGGGGAAAACTGTTTTTT. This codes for CASSEFGQGGKLFF.

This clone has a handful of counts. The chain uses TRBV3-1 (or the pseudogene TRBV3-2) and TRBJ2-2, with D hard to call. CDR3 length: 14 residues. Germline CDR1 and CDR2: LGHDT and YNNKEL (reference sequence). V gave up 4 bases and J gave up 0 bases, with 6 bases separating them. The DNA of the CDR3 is TGTGCCAGCAGCCTTAGGTCGAACACCGGGGAGCTGTTTTTT. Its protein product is CASSLRSNTGELFF.